A selection of T cell receptor beta chains follows, all from one sample in a study of T cell responses to AZD1222 COVID-19 vaccine. Here immunoSEQ multiplex PCR was the method, and the copy in TCRdb shows in-frame clones only, minus some. The table includes around 110,000 clones, approximately 90% detected once. The material sequenced was peripheral blood, taken on day 0 of AZD1222 vaccination. Receptors originate from an adult in good health. CDR3s include the opening cysteine and the closing phenylalanine or tryptophan. Fields, in order: CDR3 protein, CDR3 length, V gene.

CASSLIGSPLHF,12,TRBV12-3/TRBV12-4
CASSQDRGQAPGDTQYF,17,TRBV4-1
CASSRETNTEAFF,13,TRBV12-3/TRBV12-4
CASSLRESPEDTIYF,15,TRBV4-2
CASSIEVTGAHELGYTF,17,TRBV19
CASSGQHNEQFF,12,TRBV2
CAWSQTGFEKLFF,13,TRBV30
CAWRLGASTDTQYF,14,TRBV30
CASSYSPDRKSEKLFF,16,TRBV5-6
CASSQDRGGTEAFF,14,TRBV4-2
CASSSTDTQYF,11,TRBV2
CASSSSTSGATDTQYF,16,TRBV18
CASSAGTARVNEQFF,15,TRBV5-4
CASSLSAAWTRSEQFF,16,TRBV9
CASSHDSGYGYTF,13,TRBV7-3
CASRASSTLPGNGYTF,16,TRBV2
CASIKTEAFF,10,TRBV10-1
CASSYGGSSLYEQYF,15,TRBV6-5
CASSYLGPDQPQHF,14,TRBV6-5
CASSYRVSNEKLFF,14,TRBV2
CASSPRVGTDYGYTF,15,TRBV7-2
CASSLAGLTEQFF,13,TRBV5-1
CASSPQGFGDTQYF,14,TRBV7-3
CASSLREAVNTEAFF,15,TRBV7-9
CASSIGPISAFF,12,TRBV19
CASLRLAGTGELFF,14,TRBV7-2
CASSPSNYGYTF,12,TRBV11-2
CACTGGGNTIYF,12,TRBV6-5
CASSLGGEQNSPLHF,15,TRBV11-3
CASSHPRQGGERGGYTF,17,TRBV4-1
CASSPEGEQFF,11,TRBV11-3
CASSQPLGLAGAGTGELFF,19,TRBV3-1/TRBV3-2
CSASRVNTEAFF,12,TRBV20-1
CAWKLSGGQPAQYF,14,TRBV30
CASSQDQTVYQPQHF,15,TRBV3-1/TRBV3-2
CASSPQVPNTEAFF,14,TRBV18
CASSLGAGGHNEQFF,15,TRBV11-3
CASSFTDSNQPQHF,14,TRBV7-9
CASSPTGQRNTGELFF,16,TRBV4-1
CATSEGGRNSNQPQHF,16,TRBV24-1
CASSLSYEQYF,11,TRBV18
CAWTRGGIVGTDTQYF,16,TRBV30
CASSEYGGRLGYTF,14,TRBV25-1
CASSEVTGAYNEQFF,15,TRBV25-1
CASSELPGTNSPLHF,15,TRBV2
CASSLSGPNVGELFF,15,TRBV27
CASSQDLGRDNSPLHF,16,TRBV4-1
CASSETGGADQPQHF,15,TRBV6-1
CASSLAGWGNTIYF,14,TRBV7-9
CASSLDSFNQPQHF,14,TRBV27
CASSLARGGSDTQYF,15,TRBV5-1
CASSLMYGATEAFF,14,TRBV7-9
CAISAGAAQETQYF,14,TRBV10-3
CATRGSTNNEQFF,13,TRBV24-1
CASSEKIDNSPLHF,14,TRBV6-4
CASSTLYRGRNEQFF,15,TRBV5-1